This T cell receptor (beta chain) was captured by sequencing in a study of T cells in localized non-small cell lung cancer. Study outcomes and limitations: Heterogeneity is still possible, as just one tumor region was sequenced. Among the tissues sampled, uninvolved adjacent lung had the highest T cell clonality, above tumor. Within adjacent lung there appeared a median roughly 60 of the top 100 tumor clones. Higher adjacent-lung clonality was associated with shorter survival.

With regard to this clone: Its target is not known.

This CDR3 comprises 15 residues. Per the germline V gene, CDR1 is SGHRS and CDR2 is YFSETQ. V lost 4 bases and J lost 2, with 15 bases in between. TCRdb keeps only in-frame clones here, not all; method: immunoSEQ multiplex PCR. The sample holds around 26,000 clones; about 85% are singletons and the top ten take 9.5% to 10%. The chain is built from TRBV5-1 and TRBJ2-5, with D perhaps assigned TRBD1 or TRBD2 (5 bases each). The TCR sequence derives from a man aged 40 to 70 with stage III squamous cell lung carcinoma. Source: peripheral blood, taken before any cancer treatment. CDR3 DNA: TGCGCCAGCAGCCCCGGGGCAGGCCCTCAAGAGACCCAGTACTTC. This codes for CASSPGAGPQETQYF. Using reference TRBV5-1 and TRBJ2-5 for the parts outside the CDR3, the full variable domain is KAGVTQTPRYLIKTRGQQVTLSCSPISGHRSVSWYQQTPGQGLQFLFEYFSETQRNKGNFPGRFSGRQFSNSRSEMNVSTLELGDSALYLCASSPGAGPQETQYFGPGTRLLVL.